This T cell receptor beta chain was captured in a study of early T cells in non-severe SARS-CoV-2 infection. Study at large: Whole-blood bulk RNA, unsorted, was sequenced, and chains were unpaired. Study results and limitations: There was a bias toward anti-spike CD8 responses in VDJdb matching, which missed private and CD4 specificities.

Germline V lookup: CDR1 SGHTA, CDR2 FQGNSA. The CDR3 consists of 15 residues. V shed 2 bases and J shed 1 base, with 11 bases lying between them. Attachment of unique molecular identifiers to individual cDNA molecules was performed. One entry per CDR3 protein results from TCRdb running MiXCR on the 5' RACE reads. The table has 99,000 or so distinct CDR3 sequences, 15% to 20% seen once. This clonotype was detected only once. Its antigen is undetermined. The V gene is TRBV7-2, the J gene TRBJ1-1; D gene ambiguous. Sequenced: whole blood. This TCR came from an adult who was a healthcare worker with PCR-confirmed SARS-CoV-2 infection or an uninfected control (not recorded which). The DNA of the CDR3 is TGTGCCAGCAGCTTACTGTTGACGGGGAACACTGAAGCTTTCTTT. Encoded protein: CASSLLLTGNTEAFF.